Below are 28 T cell receptor beta chains sequenced from a single sample in a study of T-cell reconstitution after alpha-beta-depleted transplantation in children. Molecular barcoding with unique molecular identifiers was used for the TCRbeta library. TCRdb reprocessed the PCR reads with MiXCR, giving one entry per CDR3 protein. This sample has roughly 420,000 distinct CDR3 sequences, with roughly 16% found just once. The specimen comprised PBMCs, mostly from graft donor cells, sampled 360 days after TCRalphabeta/CD19-depleted stem cell transplant. The receptors derive from a boy under two years old who had a stem cell transplant for Wiskott-Aldrich syndrome, so the T cells may come from the graft donor.

This clonotype was recorded a few times. J is TRBJ2-5 and V is TRBV13, with 10 bases identical to TRBD2. Germline values: CDR1 PRHDT, CDR2 FYEKMQ (reference sequence). The junction had 16 bases not matched to a gene; V was cut back by 2 bases and J by 4 bases. This CDR3 region has 19 residues. Written as DNA, the CDR3 is TGTGCCAGCAGCTTACCACCGGGGCTAGCGGGAGAGGGAGGAGAGACCCAGTACTTC. Translation: CASSLPPGLAGEGGETQYF.

The rearrangement joins TRBV2 to TRBJ2-2; 9 nucleotides match TRBD1. J was trimmed by 5 bases and V by 11 bases; bases with no gene match: 21. This CDR3 region has 18 residues. Germline V gene sequence: CDR1 SNHLY, CDR2 FYNNEI. The CDR3 region is CAFRSSGQGKFRTGELFF. CDR3 in DNA: TGTGCCTTCAGATCTTCTGGACAGGGGAAGTTTCGGACCGGGGAGCTGTTTTTT.

This clonotype has just a few counts. The V gene is TRBV7-2, the J gene TRBJ2-1; a possible D gene is TRBD1 (6 bases). Trimming took off 3 bases at V and 5 bases at J, with 20 bases between the two ends. CDR3 size: 17 residues. Per germline, CDR1 SGHTA and CDR2 FQGNSA. The CDR3 DNA is TGTGCCAGCAGCTTGAGGAGCGAAGGGGGTTGGCACAATGAGCAGTTCTTC. This encodes CASSLRSEGGWHNEQFF.

The chain carries TRBV6-5 and TRBJ2-1; D gene unclear. V gave up 5 bases and J gave up 10 bases, with 15 bases separating them. The CDR3 covers 13 residues. CDR1 and CDR2 from the germline V gene are MNHEY and SVGAGI. For the CDR3, the DNA is TGTGCCAGCAGTCACGGCCCCGTGGTCGAGCAGTTCTTC. This gives the protein CASSHGPVVEQFF.

The chain is built from TRBV20-1 and TRBJ1-1; D is unresolved. Trimming removed 5 bases at V and 2 bases at J, with 15 bases between. CDR3 size: 14 residues. Germline V lookup: CDR1 DFQATT, CDR2 SNEGSKA (reference sequence). Written as DNA, the CDR3 is TGCAGTGCTCGACCTTGGGGAGTTAACACTGAAGCTTTCTTT. Its protein product is CSARPWGVNTEAFF.

This clonotype was counted between two and nine times. The chain uses TRBV6-6 and TRBJ2-3; D uncertain. Germline assignment: CDR1 MNHNY and CDR2 SVGAGI (reference sequence). With 2 bases removed from V and 4 bases from J, the gap between germline ends came to 4 bases. The CDR3 has 12 amino acids. In DNA form, the CDR3 reads TGTGCCAGCAGTTACGGTCCAGATACGCAGTATTTT. Translating it yields CASSYGPDTQYF.

In its sample, this clonotype was seen a few times. The chain recombines TRBV5-1 with TRBJ2-3; the match to TRBD2 covers 15 bases. Germline loops: CDR1 SGHRS, CDR2 YFSETQ. Trimming took 3 bases from V and 5 from J; bases not matched to a gene: 4. This CDR3 spans 16 amino acids. CDR3 in amino acids: CASSWTSGRAKDTQYF. CDR3 in DNA: TGCGCCAGCAGCTGGACTAGCGGGAGGGCCAAAGATACGCAGTATTTT.

The V gene is TRBV10-3, the J gene TRBJ2-5; D ambiguous. CDR3 length: 14 amino acids. With 1 base removed from V and 0 bases from J, the gap between germline ends came to 6 bases. Germline CDR1 ENHRY, CDR2 SYGVKD. In nucleotides, the CDR3 is TGTGCCATCAGTGAGTGGGCGTACCAAGAGACCCAGTACTTC. It is translated as CAISEWAYQETQYF.

The V gene is TRBV29-1, the J gene TRBJ2-2; possible D gene TRBD1, 5 bases. The germline V gene encodes CDR1 SQVTM and CDR2 ANQGSEA. V was trimmed by 6 bases and J by 1 base, leaving 9 bases between them. The CDR3 is made up of 13 amino acids. CDR3 nucleotides: TGCAGCGTCGCAGGGTGGAACACCGGGGAGCTGTTTTTT. Amino acid sequence: CSVAGWNTGELFF.

The chain recombines TRBV20-1 with TRBJ2-3; D assignment may be TRBD1 or TRBD2 (5 bases each). The CDR3 consists of 14 residues. The germline CDR1 and CDR2 sequences are DFQATT and SNEGSKA (reference sequence). With 2 bases removed from V and 1 base from J, the gap between germline ends came to 10 bases. The CDR3 is CSARPGTGTDTQYF. In DNA, the CDR3 is TGCAGTGCTAGACCAGGGACCGGCACAGATACGCAGTATTTT.

The chain has TRBV7-8 and TRBJ2-1; D ambiguous. The germline V gene encodes CDR1 SGHVS and CDR2 FQNEAQ. The V end lost 3 bases, the J end lost 3 bases, and 9 bases lay between the germline ends. This CDR3 is built from 14 residues. In DNA form, the CDR3 reads TGTGCCAGCAGCTTTTCCTACGGCTACAATGAGCAGTTCTTC. Translating it yields CASSFSYGYNEQFF.

The V call is TRBV29-1, the J call TRBJ2-2; D not certain. Germline-derived CDR1 and CDR2 are SQVTM and ANQGSEA. The CDR3 covers 13 residues. Trimming removed 7 bases at V and 3 bases at J, with 12 bases between. The CDR3 nucleotides are TGCAGCGCCCGCTCCTCCTACACCGGGGAGCTGTTTTTT. Translated: CSARSSYTGELFF.

The rearrangement uses TRBV3-1 and TRBJ2-7, with TRBD2 matching 8 bases. Germline V gene sequence: CDR1 LGHDT, CDR2 YNNKEL (reference sequence). The ends lost 0 bases at V and 10 bases at J; junction bases unmatched: 8. CDR3 length: 14 amino acids. In DNA form, the CDR3 reads TGTGCCAGCAGCCAAGATGGGTGGCTAGCGGGCCAGTACTTC. It is translated as CASSQDGWLAGQYF.

This clonotype was observed many times. The genes are TRBV5-6 and TRBJ2-7, with D tentatively TRBD2 (6 bases). The CDR3 totals 16 residues. Trimming stripped 3 bases from V and 2 bases from J, with 18 bases between. In germline, CDR1 is SGHDT, CDR2 YYEEEE. In DNA, the CDR3 is TGTGCCAGCAGCTCAATCACCGGGACGGGGGCCTACGAGCAGTACTTC. It translates to CASSSITGTGAYEQYF.

This clonotype was counted a few times. The V gene is TRBV12-3 or TRBV12-4, the J gene TRBJ2-1, with 9 bases identical to TRBD2. V was pared by 6 bases and J by 3 bases, with 9 bases of the junction left unmatched. The CDR3 is 16 amino acids. The CDR3 loop is CASRAPGLAFYNEQFF. In DNA form, the CDR3 reads TGTGCCAGCAGGGCGCCGGGACTAGCTTTCTACAATGAGCAGTTCTTC.

A word on this clonotype: No DNA is shown, since the ends of the CDR3 on it are uncertain; the CDR3 is the one TCRdb lists. The chain joins TRBV20-1 to TRBJ2-1; no check of the table's D call, TRBD2, against the DNA was made. Germline V gene lookup returns CDR1 DFQATT and CDR2 SNEGSKA (reference sequence). The CDR3 comprises 11 residues, both ends counted. The CDR3 loop reads CSVASGSAKFF.

This clonotype was detected a few times. V is TRBV2 and J is TRBJ1-5; 7 bases are shared with TRBD1. This CDR3 region has 13 residues. Germline CDR1 and CDR2: SNHLY and FYNNEI. J was trimmed by 6 bases and V by 6 bases; bases with no gene match: 5. CDR3 amino acids: CASSRQGSQPQHF. CDR3 coding DNA: TGTGCCAGCAGCAGACAGGGAAGTCAGCCCCAGCATTTT.

The sample holds many counts of this clonotype. This chain uses TRBV20-1 with TRBJ1-1, with 9 bases matching TRBD1. The CDR3 has 14 amino acids. Germline CDR1 DFQATT, CDR2 SNEGSKA (reference sequence). V trimming: 3 bases; J trimming: 3 bases; junction bases outside the gene matches: 5. In DNA, the CDR3 is TGCAGTGCTAGGACCGGGACAGGGCACACTGAAGCTTTCTTT. Its protein product is CSARTGTGHTEAFF.

This clonotype was counted a few times. The gene calls are TRBV7-8 and TRBJ2-5; 7 bases align to TRBD2. Unmatched junction bases numbered 5, after V lost 6 bases and J lost 4 bases. Germline loops: CDR1 SGHVS, CDR2 FQNEAQ. The CDR3 has 13 residues. The CDR3 reads CASSREAGETQYF. For the CDR3, the DNA is TGTGCCAGCAGTCGGGAGGCGGGAGAGACCCAGTACTTC.

This clonotype was seen a handful of times. The chain recombines TRBV9 with TRBJ2-5, with no clear D. This CDR3 region has 13 residues. Trimming pared 1 base from V and 4 bases from J, leaving 8 bases between. In germline, CDR1 is SGDLS, CDR2 YYNGEE. The CDR3 sequence is CASSVRVLETQYF. CDR3 sequence (DNA): TGTGCCAGCAGCGTACGGGTCCTAGAGACCCAGTACTTC.

The chain employs TRBV4-1 and TRBJ2-7, with D tentatively TRBD1 or TRBD2 (5 bases each). CDR3 size: 17 residues. Trimming left V 0 bases short and J 6 bases short, with 21 bases between. Per the germline V gene, CDR1 is MGHRA and CDR2 is YSYEKL. This chain's CDR3 is CASSQDGLHRKRGEQYF. CDR3 in DNA: TGCGCCAGCAGCCAAGATGGCCTGCACAGAAAGAGGGGCGAGCAGTACTTC.

V and J are TRBV6-5 and TRBJ2-7; D ambiguous. V was shortened by 2 bases and J by 9 bases, with 8 bases between the two germline ends. Germline-derived CDR1 and CDR2 are MNHEY and SVGAGI. The CDR3 extends over 11 amino acids. CDR3 region: CASSYQDAQYF. The DNA for the CDR3 is TGTGCCAGCAGTTACCAGGACGCGCAGTACTTC.

This clonotype was recorded a few times. One junction end does not reproduce the germline sequence, and a read error may be involved. The J gene is TRBJ2-3, the V gene TRBV5-5; no reliable D call. Per the germline V gene, CDR1 is SGHKS and CDR2 is YYEKEE (reference sequence). This CDR3 spans 12 amino acids. In DNA form, the CDR3 reads TGTGCCAGCAGATTGGTTGGGGATACGCAGTATTTT. As protein: CASRLVGDTQYF.

The genes are TRBV20-1 and TRBJ2-1, with TRBD2 as a possible D gene (6 bases). The CDR3 spans 14 residues. The germline V and J ends were trimmed by 5 bases and 10 bases, with 21 bases remaining between them. CDR1 DFQATT and CDR2 SNEGSKA come from the germline V gene (reference sequence). CDR3 sequence (DNA): TGCAGTGCTCATCCGGGACGGAGGGGTCGCGAGCAGTTCTTC. It encodes CSAHPGRRGREQFF.

This clonotype was counted a few times. The chain joins TRBV29-1 to TRBJ2-1; 7 bases match TRBD1. Per the germline V gene, CDR1 is SQVTM and CDR2 is ANQGSEA. With V trimmed by 8 bases and J by 10 bases, 11 bases remained unmatched. The CDR3 consists of 12 residues. CDR3 loop: CSTRTGRLEQFF. The DNA for the CDR3 is TGCAGCACACGGACAGGTCGGTTAGAGCAGTTCTTC.

J is TRBJ2-3 and V is TRBV6-5; tentatively, D is TRBD2 (6 bases). The germline V and J ends were trimmed by 5 bases and 2 bases, with 14 bases remaining between them. CDR3 size: 15 residues. Germline V CDR1 and CDR2: MNHEY, SVGAGI. CDR3 in amino acids: CASSHPSVTTDTQYF. The CDR3 DNA is TGTGCCAGCAGTCACCCTAGCGTTACCACAGATACGCAGTATTTT.

This clonotype has at least ten counts. V is TRBV27 and J is TRBJ2-1; tentatively, D is TRBD2 (6 bases). V was cut by 1 base and J by 12 bases, with 22 bases left in between. Germline CDR1 and CDR2: MNHEY and SMNVEV (reference sequence). This CDR3 contains 16 residues. CDR3 in amino acids: CASSLLGSFPTGGQFF. The CDR3 bases are TGTGCCAGCAGTTTATTGGGCTCCTTCCCAACCGGGGGGCAGTTCTTC.

This clonotype was observed a handful of times. This chain uses TRBV12-3 or TRBV12-4 with TRBJ1-1; D is possibly TRBD1 (5 bases). Trimming stripped 3 bases from V and 1 base from J, with 15 bases between. This CDR3 has 16 amino acids. The CDR3 DNA reads TGTGCCAGCAGTTTGCGGGGCAGCGGCTGGAACACTGAAGCTTTCTTT. This codes for CASSLRGSGWNTEAFF.